The clone carrying this T cell receptor (beta chain) has a handful of counts. The antigen is unknown. This entry is derived from a study of PD-1 blockade in classical Hodgkin lymphoma. Study-wide context: Nivolumab 3 mg/kg was given intravenously every 2 weeks.

Time point specified: cycle 4 day 1 (C4D1), after 5 to 7 weeks of nivolumab. Patients all relapsed after autologous stem cell transplantation, and there was variation in brentuximab vedotin exposure. General observations from the study: Newly diagnosed patients were reported to start with lower TCR diversity than healthy donors.

The CDR3 sequence is 12 residues long. Trimming removed 7 bases from V and 4 bases from J, with 5 bases in between. Germline values: CDR1 SGHVS, CDR2 FNYEAQ. Here immunoSEQ multiplex PCR was the method, and the copy in TCRdb shows in-frame clones only, minus some. This sample has tens of thousands of clones, with just over 90% found just once. The chain couples TRBV7-6 to TRBJ2-6; no clear D gene. This clonotype was obtained from a human donor with classical Hodgkin lymphoma. The source was peripheral blood mononuclear cells (PBMCs), collected before the fourth cycle of nivolumab. The CDR3 here is CASNIGANVLTF. As DNA, the CDR3 is TGTGCCAGCAATATCGGGGCCAACGTCCTGACTTTC.